This is a list of T cell receptor beta chains from one sample in a study of blood T cell repertoires in COVID-19. Profiled with immunoSEQ multiplex PCR; TCRdb holds only in-frame clones, not every one. Of 100,000 or so clones in the sample, about 86% were seen once. The sequencing sample was made of peripheral blood. Source of these receptors: an older woman in a cohort sampled during active or convalescent COVID-19. The conserved cysteine and the conserved F or W are not part of the CDR3 here. Each record gives: J gene, V gene, D gene, CDR3 protein. D genes are given only for firm matches.

TRBJ2-2	TRBV12-3/TRBV12-4	.	ASRGAGTGELF
TRBJ2-7	TRBV7-3	.	ASSWSGDNEQY
TRBJ1-5	TRBV11-2	.	ASSPTGNQPQH
TRBJ2-7	TRBV5-1	.	ASSLASSYEQY
TRBJ2-7	TRBV6-5	.	ASSYGGNYEQY
TRBJ1-5	TRBV30	.	AWSVVGGQQH
TRBJ1-2	TRBV5-4	.	ASSSYSSGGYT
TRBJ1-6	TRBV6-6	.	ASRVSNSNSPLH
TRBJ1-6	TRBV2	.	ASSGNSFGNSPLH
TRBJ1-1	TRBV29-1	.	SVRRDLNTEAF
TRBJ2-7	TRBV6-5	TRBD1	ASNRDRVYEQY
TRBJ2-7	TRBV28	.	ASSLRQPYEQY
TRBJ2-1	TRBV27	TRBD1	ASSTPGTGKLDEQF
TRBJ1-3	TRBV11-2	TRBD1	AGRGQGGGNTIY
TRBJ2-1	TRBV28	TRBD2	ASRPIKREGSSYNEQF
TRBJ2-1	TRBV9	TRBD1	ASSEGTGSNEQF
TRBJ1-2	TRBV2	.	ASSERSIYGYT
TRBJ1-6	TRBV7-2	TRBD1	ASSIGPGQGPSPLH
TRBJ1-2	TRBV5-1	.	ASSNGGQLNYGYT
TRBJ1-2	TRBV12-2	.	ASRPHWTADRVYYGYT
TRBJ1-3	TRBV3-1/TRBV3-2	.	ASSPTGTGNTIY
TRBJ1-2	TRBV6-2/TRBV6-3	.	ASSPGGRAYYGYT
TRBJ1-2	TRBV6-6	.	ASSHVYGYT
TRBJ1-4	TRBV2	.	ASSVPEGEKLF
TRBJ1-6	TRBV3-1/TRBV3-2	TRBD1	ASSLGQLNSPLH
TRBJ1-4	TRBV28	.	ASSLPQLERANEKLF
TRBJ1-6	TRBV19	TRBD1	ASSQRTGANSPLH
TRBJ2-7	TRBV5-4	.	ASSPNQDEQY
TRBJ1-5	TRBV6-1	TRBD1	ASSDPRGRLGQPQH
TRBJ2-1	TRBV6-5	.	ASSYPTPYNEQF
TRBJ2-2	TRBV7-3	TRBD2	ASSLIAGANTGELF
TRBJ1-6	TRBV7-2	.	ASSLAGSHNSPLH
TRBJ1-2	TRBV18	.	ASSPPSGTRYGYT
TRBJ2-1	TRBV9	TRBD2	ASSVAASGYNEQF
TRBJ1-1	TRBV6-5	.	ASSYLSGNTEAF
TRBJ1-6	TRBV2	TRBD1	ASRFSGTGESPLH
TRBJ1-4	TRBV3-1/TRBV3-2	TRBD1	ASSLTGQGGEKLF
TRBJ1-5	TRBV5-6	TRBD1	ASSLLDGQGRQAQH